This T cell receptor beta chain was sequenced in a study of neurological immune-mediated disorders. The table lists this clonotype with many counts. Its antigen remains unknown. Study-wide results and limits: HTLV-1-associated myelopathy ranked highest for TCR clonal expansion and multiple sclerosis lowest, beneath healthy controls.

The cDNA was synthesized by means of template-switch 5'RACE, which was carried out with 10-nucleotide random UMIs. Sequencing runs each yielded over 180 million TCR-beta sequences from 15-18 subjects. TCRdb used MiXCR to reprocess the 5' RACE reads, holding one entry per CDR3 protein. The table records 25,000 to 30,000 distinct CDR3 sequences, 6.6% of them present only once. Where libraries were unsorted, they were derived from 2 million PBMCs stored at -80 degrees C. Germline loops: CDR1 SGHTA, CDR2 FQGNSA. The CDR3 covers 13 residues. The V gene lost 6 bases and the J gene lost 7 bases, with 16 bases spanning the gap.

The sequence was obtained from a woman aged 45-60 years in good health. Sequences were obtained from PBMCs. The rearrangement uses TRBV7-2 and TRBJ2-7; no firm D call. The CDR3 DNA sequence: TGTGCCAGCAGTTTTAGGGCTGGTGGGGAGCAGTACTTC. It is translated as CASSFRAGGEQYF. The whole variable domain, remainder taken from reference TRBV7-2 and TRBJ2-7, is GAGVSQSPSNKVTEKGKDVELRCDPISGHTALYWYRQSLGQGLEFLIYFQGNSAPDKSGLPSDRFSAERTGGSVSTLTIQRTQQEDSAVYLCASSFRAGGEQYFGPGTRLTVT.